This TCR beta chain was recovered during a study of regulatory T cells in long-lasting Graves disease. This clonotype was seen ten or more times. As yet, its antigen is unknown. This sample's time point: newly diagnosed GD, antithyroid drugs for less than 3 months. Extracted PBMC RNA gave rise to the TCR library. An endocrinology department located in Xi'an, China, was where the patients came from. With 6 bases clipped from V and 5 bases from J, the junction kept 9 bases outside the gene matches. This CDR3 is built from 13 residues. CDR1 is DFQATT, CDR2 SNEGSKA, per germline (reference sequence). Assembly of TCR beta libraries relied on iRepertoire HTBI primers together with Arm-PCR of CDR3 regions. TCRdb reprocessed the multiplex PCR reads via MiXCR and lists one record per CDR3 protein. The table records under 300,000 distinct CDR3 sequences, approximately 18% of them present only once. Study outcomes and limitations: A greater number of public clonotypes (approximately 2,500) was shared by persistent patients than by new patients (around 970).

This sample also appeared in a second study, on T cells in Graves' hyperthyroidism and ophthalmopathy. That work contributes: Model predictions of ophthalmopathy came a median approximately 6.8 months before onset.

The sequence was obtained from a woman aged 30 to 39 with Graves disease. The source was peripheral blood mononuclear cells (PBMCs), collected at new diagnosis, from a patient treated with antithyroid drugs. The chain carries TRBV20-1 and TRBJ2-7, with TRBD1 matching 8 bases. For the CDR3, the DNA is TGCAGTGCCACCAGGACAGGGTGGAACGAGCAGTACTTC. Translating it yields CSATRTGWNEQYF.